This T cell receptor beta chain was documented in a study of T cell responses to AZD1222 COVID-19 vaccine. The study, taken as a whole, reports: Most donors were white British and more were female, and clonal diversity was possibly underestimated.

Clones were read by immunoSEQ multiplex PCR, and TCRdb kept only the in-frame ones, dropping some. The repertoire holds approximately 200,000 clones, with 93% as singletons. Turning to this clone: The target antigen is unknown.

The sequences come from peripheral blood, collected 28 days after the second AZD1222 dose. The receptor was derived from an adult who received the AZD1222 COVID-19 vaccine.

The CDR3 loop is CASLTSGGTEQYF. The DNA of the CDR3 is TGTGCCAGCTTGACTAGCGGGGGAACCGAGCAGTACTTC. The chain carries TRBV12-3 or TRBV12-4 and TRBJ2-7; the match to TRBD2 covers 12 bases. The CDR3 length is 13 residues. After removal of 8 bases from V and 6 bases from J, the junction contained 5 bases not matched to a gene.